This T cell receptor beta chain appears in the sequencing data of a study of blood T cell repertoires in COVID-19. Study information: Donors in the United States, Italy and Spain gave samples during acute or convalescent COVID-19. Nucleic acid was either cDNA or gDNA, and it came from T cells, B-cell-depleted T cells, or PBMCs.

Germline lookup yields CDR1 MDHEN and CDR2 SYDVKM. V was shortened by 2 bases and J by 9 bases, with 10 bases between the two germline ends. The CDR3 spans 12 residues. The Seattle patients joined while their infection was active and were tracked longitudinally afterward. As handled by the study authors: Estimation of nucleated cell counts was performed using reference gene primer amplification. TCRdb's copy holds only in-frame clones and misses some; the assay was immunoSEQ multiplex PCR. That table gives V, J and clone size, and the DNA gave D and trimming. The sample shows 540,000 or so clones, 85% to 90% of them seen only once.

Material for sequencing was peripheral blood. The V gene is TRBV28, the J gene TRBJ1-1; the D is unclear. This clonotype originated in a woman aged 45-65 years with COVID-19, enrolled during active disease. CDR3 nucleotides: TGTGCCAGCAGTTTAAACGGGGAGAAAGCTTTCTTT. The encoded protein is CASSLNGEKAFF.